This T cell receptor beta chain was obtained from a study of identical twins. Whole-study results and caveats: In beta out-of-frame sequences, the excess sharing between twins was weaker. Instead of following the same donors, the conclusions were based on cross-sectional statistical analysis. Clonotypes of the beta chain that were abundant in cord blood carried fewer insertions (memory repertoires showed none).

This clonotype came up a few times. Its specificity is not known. A universal primer site was added by template switching, and unique molecular identifiers were carried by the cDNA. TCRdb recomputed calls from the 5' RACE reads with MiXCR, one row per CDR3 protein. The sample includes some 460,000 distinct CDR3 sequences, more than 13% seen only once; the top ten take about 0.53%. The same data also contributed to another study, on yellow fever vaccine responses in identical twins.

Material: CD4+ T cells sorted from blood. The receptor was isolated from a woman aged 18-35 years in good health.

Here the CDR3 reads CASRKGVGGNQETQYF. The CDR3 coding sequence is TGTGCCAGCAGAAAGGGGGTGGGCGGGAACCAAGAGACCCAGTACTTC. The J gene is TRBJ2-5, the V gene TRBV6-1; TRBD1 or TRBD2 may be the D gene (6 bases each). The V gene lost 6 bases and the J gene lost 0 bases, with 17 bases spanning the gap. The length of the CDR3 is 16 residues. Germline V gene data show CDR1 as MNHNS and CDR2 as SASEGT.